This TCR beta chain emerged from a study of monozygotic twins with inflammatory bowel disease. TCRdb re-called the 5' RACE reads; one entry per CDR3 protein, DNA not given. Its table lists roughly 150,000 distinct CDR3 sequences. The CDR3 runs 17 residues. The germline CDR1 and CDR2 sequences are MNHEY and SVGEGT. The receptor comes from a human donor with ulcerative colitis or Crohn's disease, or a healthy co-twin of an affected twin (not recorded which). Sequenced input: blood. This chain uses TRBV6-2 or TRBV6-3 with TRBJ2-1; there is no DNA to check the TCRdb D call of TRBD2. CDR3: CASSSPGLAGNYNEQFF.